These 21 T cell receptor beta chains share one sample of origin, sequenced in a study of long-term antiretroviral therapy in people with HIV. Investigators performed immunoSEQ version v3.0 at survey level. Libraries were prepared by immunoSEQ multiplex PCR; TCRdb keeps only in-frame clonotypes and omits some of them. The sample shows about 27,000 clones, around 80% of them seen only once. This material consisted of unsorted PBMCs, taken 3 years after starting antiretroviral therapy. Receptors originate from a man aged 35 to 55 with HIV.

This clone has just a few counts. The chain combines TRBV11-2 with TRBJ2-5; D gene uncertain. Trimming left V 1 base short and J 4 bases short, with 4 bases between. Germline V CDR1 and CDR2: SGHAT, FQNNGV. This CDR3 is built from 12 residues. CDR3 coding DNA: TGTGCCAGCAGCTTAGGCTTAGAGACCCAGTACTTC. It codes for CASSLGLETQYF.

The chain recombines TRBV7-9 with TRBJ1-1, with D unresolved. The CDR3 covers 15 residues. Trimming cost V 4 bases and J 0 bases, with 12 bases left between them. The germline V gene encodes CDR1 SEHNR and CDR2 FQNEAQ (reference sequence). CDR3 amino acids: CASSSYRSVNTEAFF. The CDR3 DNA is TGTGCCAGCAGCTCCTACCGGTCAGTGAACACTGAAGCTTTCTTT. Looking up the rest from reference TRBV7-9 and TRBJ1-1 gives the full variable domain: DTGVSQNPRHKITKRGQNVTFRCDPISEHNRLYWYRQTLGQGPEFLTYFQNEAQLEKSRLLSDRFSAERPKGSFSTLEIQRTEQGDSAMYLCASSSYRSVNTEAFFGQGTRLTVV.

This clone appeared a single time. This chain uses TRBV27 with TRBJ2-5; TRBD1 might be the D (6 bases). The CDR3 sequence is 11 residues long. Germline lookup yields CDR1 MNHEY and CDR2 SMNVEV (reference sequence). V was pared by 8 bases and J by 5 bases, with 9 bases between. The CDR3 loop reads CASGTGETQYF. CDR3 nucleotides: TGTGCCAGCGGTACAGGGGAGACCCAGTACTTC.

J is TRBJ2-5 and V is TRBV2; 8 bases are a match to TRBD2. J lost 0 bases, V lost 7 bases, and 4 bases had no gene match. The CDR3 runs 14 residues. Germline CDR1 and CDR2: SNHLY and FYNNEI. DNA for the CDR3: TGTGCCAGCAACGGGGGGGTGTACCAAGAGACCCAGTACTTC. Translation: CASNGGVYQETQYF.

This chain links TRBV28 with TRBJ2-6, with D unresolved. Trimming shortened V by 3 bases and J by 0 bases, and 12 bases separated the two germline ends. CDR1 MDHEN and CDR2 SYDVKM come from the germline V gene. This CDR3 spans 17 amino acids. CDR3 residues: CASSFSGIISGANVLTF. The CDR3 DNA reads as TGTGCCAGCAGTTTTTCGGGTATTATCTCTGGGGCCAACGTCCTGACTTTC.

A remark on this clone: Different DNA sequences within this sample yield the same CDR3. The chain has TRBV20-1 and TRBJ1-3; TRBD1 matches 7 bases. The V segment lost 4 bases and the J segment 7 bases; nucleotides outside the gene matches: 1. Germline-derived CDR1 and CDR2 are DFQATT and SNEGSKA (reference sequence). The CDR3 runs to 11 residues. The CDR3 protein is CSAKQGNTIYF. As DNA, the CDR3 is TGCAGTGCTAAACAGGGGAACACCATATATTTT.

The chain couples TRBV7-2 to TRBJ2-7, with D maybe TRBD2 (6 bases). CDR1 is SGHTA, CDR2 FQGNSA, per germline. The CDR3 loop spans 14 amino acids. V was trimmed by 4 bases and J by 2 bases, leaving 12 bases between them. Here the CDR3 reads CASSSPGGPYEQYF. DNA for the CDR3: TGTGCCAGCAGCTCCCCCGGAGGGCCCTACGAGCAGTACTTC.

The V gene is TRBV7-6, the J gene TRBJ2-2; TRBD2 aligns across 10 bases. The CDR3 loop spans 17 amino acids. V trimming: 3 bases; J trimming: 3 bases; junction bases outside the gene matches: 7. CDR1 and CDR2 (germline): SGHVS, FNYEAQ. In DNA, the CDR3 is TGTGCCAGCAGCTTGACGCTAGCGGGGGACCACACCGGGGAGCTGTTTTTT. This translates into CASSLTLAGDHTGELFF.

The V and J genes are TRBV2 and TRBJ2-1, with 7 nucleotides matching TRBD1. CDR1 SNHLY and CDR2 FYNNEI come from the germline V gene. With 1 base clipped from V and 3 bases from J, the junction kept 3 bases outside the gene matches. This CDR3 spans 15 amino acids. CDR3 bases: TGTGCCAGCAGTGAAGGTCAGGGGGTCTACAATGAGCAGTTCTTC. This codes for CASSEGQGVYNEQFF.

The chain couples TRBV28 to TRBJ2-7, with 7 bases matching TRBD1. Germline V gene sequence: CDR1 MDHEN, CDR2 SYDVKM. The CDR3 spans 15 residues. V was pared by 4 bases and J by 7 bases, with 13 bases of the junction left unmatched. The CDR3 DNA is TGTGCCAGCAGTTCTTCAGGGGCAGGGGGTAAGGAGCAGTACTTC. Its protein product is CASSSSGAGGKEQYF.

The rearrangement links TRBV6-5 to TRBJ1-2, with unresolved D. V lost 8 bases, J lost 8 bases, and 9 bases lay in between. CDR1 is MNHEY and CDR2 is SVGAGI in the germline V gene. This CDR3 contains 10 residues. CDR3 DNA: TGTGCCAGCTACATGGGGGGCTACACCTTC. Its protein product is CASYMGGYTF.

This sequence joins TRBV4-1 and TRBJ2-7; D gene unclear. The germline gives CDR1 MGHRA, CDR2 YSYEKL. This CDR3 is 15 amino acids long. Trimming stripped 4 bases from V and 3 bases from J, with 16 bases between. The CDR3 DNA reads TGCGCCAGCAGCCTCCCCGGTGGCACTTTCTACGAGCAGTACTTC. It encodes CASSLPGGTFYEQYF.

By frequency in the sample, this clone is medium-sized. J is TRBJ2-7 and V is TRBV6-6; D unclear. V lost 2 bases to trimming and J lost 2 bases, with 7 bases between them. The CDR3 runs to 13 residues. Germline V gene data show CDR1 as MNHNY and CDR2 as SVGAGI (reference sequence). The CDR3 sequence is CASSYHAAYEQYF. The CDR3 DNA reads as TGTGCCAGCAGTTACCATGCAGCCTACGAGCAGTACTTC.

The rearrangement links TRBV27 to TRBJ2-7; TRBD1 might be the D (6 bases). The CDR3 runs 14 residues. The germline V gene has CDR1 MNHEY and CDR2 SMNVEV (reference sequence). V was pared by 2 bases and J by 2 bases, with 10 bases between. In DNA, the CDR3 is TGTGCCAGCAGTTTAGGACAGCGCGCCTACGAGCAGTACTTC. As protein: CASSLGQRAYEQYF.

This clone was seen a few times. The chain links TRBV4-2 to TRBJ1-2; a weak D match, TRBD1 (5 bases). This CDR3 spans 14 amino acids. Looked up from germline, CDR1 is LGHNA and CDR2 is YNFKEQ. Trimming stripped 2 bases from V and 5 bases from J, with 12 bases between. The CDR3 reads CASSQSTGQYGYTF. The CDR3 DNA reads as TGTGCCAGCAGCCAATCCACGGGGCAATATGGCTACACCTTC.

This rearrangement joins TRBV4-3 to TRBJ2-2, with 13 bases that match TRBD2. This CDR3 has 17 residues. From germline, CDR1 is LGHNA and CDR2 YSLEER. J gave up 4 bases and V 4 bases, and 6 bases lay outside the gene matches. CDR3 sequence: CASSLGTSGISTGELFF. CDR3 DNA: TGCGCCAGCAGCCTAGGGACTAGCGGGATCAGCACCGGGGAGCTGTTTTTT.

The J gene is TRBJ1-4, the V gene TRBV4-3; D might be TRBD1 (6 bases). V was pared by 4 bases and J by 4 bases, with 13 bases between. This CDR3 is 15 amino acids long. Germline values: CDR1 LGHNA, CDR2 YSLEER. The CDR3 DNA follows: TGCGCCAGCAGCCCCGACAGGACCTATAATGAAAAACTGTTTTTT. It is translated as CASSPDRTYNEKLFF.

This chain connects TRBV4-2 to TRBJ2-3, with 8 bases lining up with TRBD2. Looked up from germline, CDR1 is LGHNA and CDR2 is YNFKEQ. This CDR3 region has 18 residues. Unmatched junction bases numbered 14, after V lost 3 bases and J lost 3 bases. CDR3 residues: CASSHAHEAGGGTDTQYF. The CDR3 region has the DNA TGTGCCAGCAGCCACGCACACGAGGCGGGAGGCGGGACAGATACGCAGTATTTT.

This clone was observed once. This chain connects TRBV25-1 to TRBJ2-7; 8 nucleotides match TRBD2. Germline values: CDR1 MGHDK, CDR2 SYGVNS. The V and J ends lost 1 base and 1 base, in that order; junction bases with no gene match: 3. CDR3 size: 15 residues. This CDR3 reads CASSEWGLGSYEQYF. CDR3 in DNA: TGTGCCAGCAGTGAATGGGGACTAGGGTCCTACGAGCAGTACTTC.

The rearrangement links TRBV19 to TRBJ1-6; D is undetermined. Trimming took 2 bases from V and 7 from J, leaving 6 bases between them. The CDR3 covers 13 residues. Germline V CDR1 and CDR2: LNHDA, SQIVND (reference sequence). CDR3 amino acids: CASSIQANSPLHF. In DNA, the CDR3 is TGTGCCAGTAGTATACAGGCGAATTCACCCCTCCACTTT.

The chain carries TRBV6-5 and TRBJ2-7; a weak D match, TRBD1 (6 bases). The CDR3 sequence is 14 residues long. CDR1 and CDR2 (germline): MNHEY, SVGAGI. V was clipped by 0 bases and J by 2 bases, with 8 bases between them. The CDR3 nucleotides are TGTGCCAGCAGTTACTCGACAGGTCCCTACGAGCAGTACTTC. Protein: CASSYSTGPYEQYF.